This T cell receptor (beta chain) is from a study of cytomegalovirus exposure and HLA in healthy donors. Regarding this clone: What it binds is unknown.

Whole-study findings and limits: Later genetic work tied a missense DCLRE1C variant to beta-chain V and J trimming. Per a prior analysis, the majority of TCR beta V segments were productive roughly 87% or roughly 30% of the time.

The CDR3 length is 14 residues. The V end lost 2 bases, the J end lost 10 bases, and 15 bases lay between the germline ends. Per the germline V gene, CDR1 is KGHSH and CDR2 is LQKENI. The PCR was carried out with 60 Vbeta primers and 13 Jbeta primers. Produced via immunoSEQ multiplex PCR; TCRdb's table is partial and in-frame only. The sample has 170,000 or so clones; 70% to 80% are singletons. The genes are TRBV18 and TRBJ2-1; D remains ambiguous. This sequence originates from a woman aged 25 to 39 in good health and CMV-seropositive. Sequencing was performed on PBMCs. In DNA, the CDR3 is TGTGCCAGCTCACCAGAACTCGGTCTTCGGGAGCAGTTCTTC. The encoded protein is CASSPELGLREQFF.